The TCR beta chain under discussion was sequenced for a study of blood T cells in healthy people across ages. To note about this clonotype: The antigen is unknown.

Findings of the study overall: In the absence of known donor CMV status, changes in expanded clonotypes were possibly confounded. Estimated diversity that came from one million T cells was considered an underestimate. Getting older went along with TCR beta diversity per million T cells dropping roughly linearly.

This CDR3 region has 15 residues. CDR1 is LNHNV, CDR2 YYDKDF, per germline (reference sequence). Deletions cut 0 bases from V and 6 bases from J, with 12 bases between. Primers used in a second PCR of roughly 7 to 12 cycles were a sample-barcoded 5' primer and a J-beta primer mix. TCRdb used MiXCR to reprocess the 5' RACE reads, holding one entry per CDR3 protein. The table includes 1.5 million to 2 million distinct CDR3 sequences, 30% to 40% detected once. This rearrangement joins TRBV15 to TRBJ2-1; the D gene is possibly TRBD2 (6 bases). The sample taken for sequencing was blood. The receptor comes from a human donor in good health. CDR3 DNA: TGTGCCACCAGCAGAGATGTGGCGGGACCCAATGAGCAGTTCTTC. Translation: CATSRDVAGPNEQFF.